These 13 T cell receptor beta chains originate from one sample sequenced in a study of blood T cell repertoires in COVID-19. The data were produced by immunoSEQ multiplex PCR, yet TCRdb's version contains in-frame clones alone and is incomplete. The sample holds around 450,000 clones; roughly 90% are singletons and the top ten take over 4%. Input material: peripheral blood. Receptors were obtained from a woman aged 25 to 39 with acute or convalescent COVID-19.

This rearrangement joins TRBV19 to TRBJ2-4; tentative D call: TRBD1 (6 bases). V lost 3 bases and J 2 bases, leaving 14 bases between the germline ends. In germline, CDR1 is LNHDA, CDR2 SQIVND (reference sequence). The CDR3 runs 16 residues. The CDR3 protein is CASSMYQGRTKNIQYF. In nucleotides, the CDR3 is TGTGCCAGTAGTATGTATCAGGGGAGAACCAAAAACATTCAGTACTTC.

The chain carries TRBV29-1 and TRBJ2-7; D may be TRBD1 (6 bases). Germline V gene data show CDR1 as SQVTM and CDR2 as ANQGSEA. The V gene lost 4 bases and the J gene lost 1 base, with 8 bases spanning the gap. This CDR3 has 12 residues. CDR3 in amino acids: CSVGRGSYEQYF. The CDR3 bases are TGCAGCGTTGGTAGGGGGTCCTACGAGCAGTACTTC.

The CDR3 sequence is CASSPTEASNQPQHF. For the CDR3, the DNA is TGTGCCAGCAGTCCGACAGAAGCTAGCAATCAGCCCCAGCATTTT. This chain joins TRBV6-5 and TRBJ1-5; the D gene is possibly TRBD1 (5 bases). The germline CDR1 and CDR2 sequences are MNHEY and SVGAGI. Deletions cut 5 bases from V and 0 bases from J, with 11 bases between. This CDR3 contains 15 residues.

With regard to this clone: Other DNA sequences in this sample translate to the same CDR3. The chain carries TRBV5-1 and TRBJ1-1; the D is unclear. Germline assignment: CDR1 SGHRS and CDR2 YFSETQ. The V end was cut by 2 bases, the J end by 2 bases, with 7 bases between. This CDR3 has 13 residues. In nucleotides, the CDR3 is TGCGCCAGCAGCTTCCGCGAAAACACTGAAGCTTTCTTT. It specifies CASSFRENTEAFF.

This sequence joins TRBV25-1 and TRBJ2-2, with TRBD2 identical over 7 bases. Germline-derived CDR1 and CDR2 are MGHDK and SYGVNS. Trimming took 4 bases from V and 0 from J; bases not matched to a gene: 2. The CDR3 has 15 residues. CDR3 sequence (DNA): TGTGCCAGCAGTGTAGGACTAGCGAACACCGGGGAGCTGTTTTTT. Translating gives CASSVGLANTGELFF. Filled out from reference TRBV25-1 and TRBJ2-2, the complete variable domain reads EADIYQTPRYLVIGTGKKITLECSQTMGHDKMYWYQQDPGMELHLIHYSYGVNSTEKGDLSSESTVSRIRTEHFPLTLESARPSHTSQYLCASSVGLANTGELFFGEGSRLTVL.

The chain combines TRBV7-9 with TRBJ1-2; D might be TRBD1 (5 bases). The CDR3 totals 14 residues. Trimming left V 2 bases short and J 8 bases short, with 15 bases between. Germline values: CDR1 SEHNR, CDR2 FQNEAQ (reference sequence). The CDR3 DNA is TGTGCCAGCAGCTTACAGGGCTTAATAGAGGGCTACACCTTC. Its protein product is CASSLQGLIEGYTF.

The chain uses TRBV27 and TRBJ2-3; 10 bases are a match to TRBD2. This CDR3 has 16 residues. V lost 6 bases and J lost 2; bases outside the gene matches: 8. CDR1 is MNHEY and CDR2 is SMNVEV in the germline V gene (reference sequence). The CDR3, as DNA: TGTGCCAGCAGACCCGGGACTAGCGTGGACACAGATACGCAGTATTTT. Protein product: CASRPGTSVDTDTQYF.

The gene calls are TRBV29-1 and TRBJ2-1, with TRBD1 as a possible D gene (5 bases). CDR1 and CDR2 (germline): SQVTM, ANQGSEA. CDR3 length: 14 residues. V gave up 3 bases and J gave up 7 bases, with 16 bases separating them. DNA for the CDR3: TGCAGCGTTGATCTGGCAGGGTCGAGGAATGAGCAGTTCTTC. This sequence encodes CSVDLAGSRNEQFF.

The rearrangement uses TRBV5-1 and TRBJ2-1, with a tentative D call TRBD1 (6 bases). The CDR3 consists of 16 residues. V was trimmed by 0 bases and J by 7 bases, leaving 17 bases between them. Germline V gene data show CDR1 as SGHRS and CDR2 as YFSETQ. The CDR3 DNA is TGCGCCAGCAGCTTGGTGGGTAGTGACAGGAGAAATGAGCAGTTCTTC. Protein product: CASSLVGSDRRNEQFF.

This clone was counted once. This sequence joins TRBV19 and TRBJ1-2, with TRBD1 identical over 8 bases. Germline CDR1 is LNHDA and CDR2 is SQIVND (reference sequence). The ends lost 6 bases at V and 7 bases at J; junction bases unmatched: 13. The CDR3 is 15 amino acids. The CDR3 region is CASSLDRAATGGYTF. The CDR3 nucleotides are TGTGCCAGTAGCCTGGACAGGGCCGCTACGGGTGGCTACACCTTC.

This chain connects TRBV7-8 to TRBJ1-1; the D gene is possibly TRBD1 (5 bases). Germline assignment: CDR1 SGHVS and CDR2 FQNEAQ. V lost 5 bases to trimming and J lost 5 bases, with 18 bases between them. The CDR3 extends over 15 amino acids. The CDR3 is CASSLLTVGGTEAFF. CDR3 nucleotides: TGTGCCAGCAGCCTCCTGACAGTTGGGGGGACTGAAGCTTTCTTT.

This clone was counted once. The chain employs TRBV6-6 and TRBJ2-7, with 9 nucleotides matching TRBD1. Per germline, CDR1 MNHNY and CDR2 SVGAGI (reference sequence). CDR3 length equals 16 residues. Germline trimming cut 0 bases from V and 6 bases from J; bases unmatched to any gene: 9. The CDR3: CASSYSTTDRGSEQYF. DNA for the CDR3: TGTGCCAGCAGTTACTCGACAACGGACAGGGGATCCGAGCAGTACTTC.

The CDR3 nucleotides read TGTGCCTGGACGGTGGACAGGGGGGACACTGAAGCTTTCTTT. It encodes CAWTVDRGDTEAFF. This sequence joins TRBV30 and TRBJ1-1; 10 nucleotides align to TRBD1. Trimming cost V 4 bases and J 3 bases; bases outside gene matches: 5. Per germline, CDR1 GTSNPN and CDR2 SVGIG (reference sequence). This CDR3 is built from 14 residues.